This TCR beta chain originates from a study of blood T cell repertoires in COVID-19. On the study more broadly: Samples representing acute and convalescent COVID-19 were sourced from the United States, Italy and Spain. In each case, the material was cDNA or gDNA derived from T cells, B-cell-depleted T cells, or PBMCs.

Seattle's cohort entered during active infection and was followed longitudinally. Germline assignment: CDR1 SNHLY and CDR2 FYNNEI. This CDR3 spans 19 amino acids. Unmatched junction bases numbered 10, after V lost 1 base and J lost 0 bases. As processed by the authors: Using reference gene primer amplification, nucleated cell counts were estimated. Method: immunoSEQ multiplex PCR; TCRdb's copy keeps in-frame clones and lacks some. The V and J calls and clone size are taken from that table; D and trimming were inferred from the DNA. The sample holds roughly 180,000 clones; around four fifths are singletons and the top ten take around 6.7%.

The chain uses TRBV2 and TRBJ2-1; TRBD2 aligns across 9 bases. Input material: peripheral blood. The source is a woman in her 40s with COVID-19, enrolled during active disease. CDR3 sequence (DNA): TGTGCCAGCAGTGAAGGGGCTAGCGGGGTCTTCGTCTCCTACAATGAGCAGTTCTTC. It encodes CASSEGASGVFVSYNEQFF.